Listed below are T cell receptor beta chains from one sample, sequenced in a study of cytomegalovirus exposure and HLA in healthy donors. Sequencing used immunoSEQ multiplex PCR; TCRdb keeps in-frame clones, though not all of them. The table shows 100,000 to 150,000 clones, with 80% to 85% occurring only once. Sequencing used PBMCs. The origin of the receptors is a young man in good health and CMV-seronegative. Each CDR3 is given with its conserved first and last residue. D genes are given only for firm matches. Size is stated for part of the rows, as once, few or many counts, or as a class when the clone is expanded.

TRBV6-1	TRBJ2-7	few	TRBD1	CASSLIWDRAYEQYF	TGTGCCAGCAGTCTGATATGGGACAGAGCCTACGAGCAGTACTTC
TRBV5-1	TRBJ2-7	NA	NA	CASSATWGLVYEQYF	TGCGCCAGCAGCGCCACTTGGGGGCTCGTGTACGAGCAGTACTTC
TRBV6-5	TRBJ2-5	few	NA	CASSWGRFQETQYF	TGTGCCAGCAGTTGGGGGCGGTTCCAAGAGACCCAGTACTTC
TRBV7-6	TRBJ2-2	NA	TRBD2	CASSLATSGGGELFF	TGTGCCAGCAGCTTAGCAACTAGCGGGGGCGGGGAGCTGTTTTTT
TRBV12-5	TRBJ2-1	NA	TRBD2	CASAPRGGGSYNEQFF	TGTGCTAGTGCCCCGCGTGGCGGGGGCTCCTACAATGAGCAGTTCTTC
TRBV6-1	TRBJ2-1	NA	NA	CASSTDLVYNEQFF	TGTGCCAGCTCGACTGACTTGGTTTACAATGAGCAGTTCTTC
TRBV14	TRBJ1-4	NA	NA	CASSHRGTVATNEKLFF	TGTGCCAGCAGCCATAGAGGCACGGTTGCAACTAATGAAAAACTGTTTTTT
TRBV7-2	TRBJ2-1	NA	NA	CANHRQKSSYNEQFF	TGTGCCAATCACCGACAGAAGAGCTCCTACAATGAGCAGTTCTTC
TRBV9	TRBJ2-1	NA	NA	CASSLNGDNEQFF	TGTGCCAGCAGCCTTAACGGTGACAATGAGCAGTTCTTC
TRBV6-1	TRBJ2-1	NA	TRBD1	CASRQQGVGFF	TGTGCCAGCAGGCAACAGGGGGTAGGGTTCTTC
TRBV29-1	TRBJ1-2	NA	TRBD1	CSDRGTGYGYTF	TGCAGCGACCGAGGGACAGGGTATGGCTACACCTTC
TRBV6-6	TRBJ2-2	NA	NA	CASIRGTDTGELFF	TGTGCCAGCATCCGGGGTACGGACACCGGGGAGCTGTTTTTT
TRBV29-1	TRBJ2-7	few	NA	CSVDLQGTREQYF	TGCAGCGTAGATCTACAGGGCACGCGGGAGCAGTACTTC
TRBV27	TRBJ1-1	NA	TRBD1	CASSPRQGRLNTEAFF	TGTGCCAGCAGTCCCCGACAGGGAAGACTGAACACTGAAGCTTTCTTT
TRBV5-7	TRBJ1-4	NA	NA	CASSLGGIGEKLFF	TGTGCCAGCAGCTTGGGAGGGATAGGGGAAAAACTGTTTTTT
TRBV9	TRBJ1-1	NA	NA	CASSARLMSDSAFF	TGTGCCAGCAGCGCCCGATTAATGAGCGACTCGGCTTTCTTT
TRBV27	TRBJ2-3	NA	TRBD1	CASIRFQGALNTDTQYF	TGTGCCAGCATTCGCTTTCAGGGGGCCTTGAACACAGATACGCAGTATTTT
TRBV29-1	TRBJ2-7	NA	TRBD2	CSVGPAGPREQYF	TGCAGCGTTGGACCAGCGGGGCCACGGGAGCAGTACTTC
TRBV27	TRBJ2-7	NA	NA	CASSLSRAGAVNEQYF	TGTGCCAGCAGTTTATCGCGGGCAGGGGCGGTAAACGAGCAGTACTTC
TRBV7-9	TRBJ1-4	NA	NA	CASSPGQSEKLFF	TGTGCCAGCAGCCCCGGACAGTCTGAAAAACTGTTTTTT
TRBV29-1	TRBJ1-2	NA	NA	CSAPGVGYTF	TGCAGCGCTCCCGGAGTTGGCTACACCTTC